This entry lists 20 T cell receptor beta chains sequenced from one sample in a study of early T cells in non-severe SARS-CoV-2 infection. One entry per CDR3 protein, called by TCRdb with MiXCR from the 5' RACE reads. The sample includes roughly 52,000 distinct CDR3 sequences, under 8% of them seen just once. The input for sequencing was whole blood, taken at baseline. The receptor source for this set is an adult who was a healthcare worker with PCR-confirmed SARS-CoV-2 infection or an uninfected control (not recorded which).

This clonotype was seen only a few times. The V call is TRBV7-2, the J call TRBJ2-7; 16 positions match TRBD2. The CDR3 contains 20 residues. Trimming removed 5 bases from V and 3 bases from J; junction bases left unmatched: 16. The V gene's germline CDR1 is SGHTA and CDR2 FQGNSA. The CDR3 reads CASSHYPPGLAGGRGYEQYF. CDR3 bases: TGTGCCAGCAGCCACTACCCGCCGGGACTAGCGGGGGGGCGGGGCTACGAGCAGTACTTC.

V gene TRBV18 combines with J gene TRBJ2-1; no clear D gene. The CDR3 runs 13 residues. From germline, CDR1 is KGHSH and CDR2 LQKENI. Trimming removed 4 bases at V and 9 bases at J, with 13 bases between. CDR3 bases: TGTGCCAGCTCACACCCAGAGGATGGTGAGCAGTTCTTC. Protein product: CASSHPEDGEQFF.

This clonotype appeared a few times. DNA of the CDR3: TGTGCCAGCAGCTCATTTAGTTCGCCAGATACGCAGTATTTT. Its translation: CASSSFSSPDTQYF. The J gene is TRBJ2-3, the V gene TRBV11-3; D uncertain. Germline V gene lookup returns CDR1 SGHNT and CDR2 YENEEA. This CDR3 has 14 residues. Trimming left V 4 bases short and J 4 bases short, with 12 bases between. Complete variable domain (other parts from reference TRBV11-3 and TRBJ2-3): EAGVVQSPRYKIIEKKQPVAFWCNPISGHNTLYWYLQNLGQGPELLIRYENEEAVDDSQLPKDRFSAERLKGVDSTLKIQPAELGDSAVYLCASSSFSSPDTQYFGPGTRLTVL.

The sample holds one count of this clonotype. V is TRBV7-8 and J is TRBJ1-4; the D gene is possibly TRBD1 (6 bases). CDR1 is SGHVS, CDR2 FQNEAQ, per germline. The length of the CDR3 is 17 residues. The V and J ends lost 5 bases and 0 bases respectively, with 16 bases between them. The CDR3 coding sequence is TGTGCCAGCAGCGAGGGCTGGACAGCATCAACTAATGAAAAACTGTTTTTT. Protein product: CASSEGWTASTNEKLFF.

This clonotype was counted at least ten times. J is TRBJ1-1 and V is TRBV12-3 or TRBV12-4; 7 positions match TRBD1. V was pared by 6 bases and J by 3 bases, with 7 bases of the junction left unmatched. The CDR3 contains 14 residues. The DNA for the CDR3 is TGTGCCAGCAGGTCGGGACAGACCTACACTGAAGCTTTCTTT. Its translation is CASRSGQTYTEAFF.

This clonotype was found many times. V and J are TRBV27 and TRBJ2-3, with 7 bases identical to TRBD2. The CDR3 spans 17 residues. Losses at the gene ends were 3 bases for V and 0 bases for J; bases not matched to a gene: 9. The V gene's germline CDR1 is MNHEY and CDR2 SMNVEV (reference sequence). This chain's CDR3 is CASSLRSSGTSTDTQYF. The CDR3 DNA reads as TGTGCCAGCAGTTTGAGGTCTAGCGGAACTAGCACAGATACGCAGTATTTT.

This clonotype was counted only a few times. The chain employs TRBV20-1 and TRBJ1-2, with D tentatively TRBD1 (6 bases). Trimming took off 5 bases at V and 1 base at J, with 26 bases between the two ends. Germline loops: CDR1 DFQATT, CDR2 SNEGSKA (reference sequence). The CDR3 runs to 18 residues. This chain's CDR3 is CSAPPPRQAPNLNYGYTF. CDR3 bases: TGCAGTGCTCCTCCCCCACGACAGGCTCCGAACCTTAACTATGGCTACACCTTC.

This clonotype showed up just a few times. This chain links TRBV12-5 with TRBJ2-5; tentative D call: TRBD1 (6 bases). V was pared by 4 bases and J by 0 bases, with 18 bases between. The germline gives CDR1 LGHNT, CDR2 FRNRAP. The CDR3 is 17 residues long. The CDR3 here is CASGSRGNKLYQETQYF. For the CDR3, the DNA is TGTGCTAGTGGTTCGAGGGGGAACAAACTATACCAAGAGACCCAGTACTTC.

This clonotype was picked up many times. The CDR3 here is CASSQVQWSYEQYF. In DNA form, the CDR3 reads TGCGCCAGCAGCCAAGTTCAGTGGTCCTACGAGCAGTACTTC. The V call is TRBV4-3, the J call TRBJ2-7; D ambiguous. The CDR3 is 14 amino acids. V gave up 1 base and J gave up 1 base, with 8 bases separating them. CDR1 and CDR2 (germline): LGHNA, YSLEER.

This clonotype was counted ten times or more. The gene calls are TRBV12-3 or TRBV12-4 and TRBJ1-5; D possibly corresponds to TRBD1 (5 bases). The CDR3 sequence is 13 residues long. V dropped 1 base and J dropped 4 bases, with 5 bases sitting between them. CDR3 amino acids: CASSLDRNQPQHF. The CDR3 DNA follows: TGTGCCAGCAGTTTAGACAGGAATCAGCCCCAGCATTTT.

There are many counts of this clonotype. The rearrangement joins TRBV6-2 or TRBV6-3 to TRBJ2-3; possible D gene TRBD2, 5 bases. V was clipped by 5 bases and J by 3 bases, with 9 bases between them. The CDR3 is made up of 13 amino acids. Germline CDR1 MNHEY, CDR2 SVGEGT. This chain's CDR3 is CASSPKRTDTQYF. The DNA of the CDR3 is TGTGCCAGCAGTCCCAAGCGGACAGATACGCAGTATTTT.

The chain has TRBV5-1 and TRBJ1-6; a weak D match, TRBD1 (5 bases). CDR1 and CDR2 from the germline V gene are SGHRS and YFSETQ. Trimming shortened V by 1 base and J by 9 bases, and 17 bases separated the two germline ends. There are 16 residues in the CDR3. DNA for the CDR3: TGCGCCAGCAGCTTGCACTTGGCAGGGAAGACTTCACCCCTCCACTTT. It is translated as CASSLHLAGKTSPLHF.

This clonotype showed up many times. The chain links TRBV18 to TRBJ2-7; D uncertain. The V gene's germline CDR1 is KGHSH and CDR2 LQKENI. Deletions cut 2 bases from V and 2 bases from J, with 4 bases between. There are 12 residues in the CDR3. The CDR3 sequence: CASSPGAYEQYF. The CDR3 nucleotides read TGTGCCAGCTCACCAGGGGCCTACGAGCAGTACTTC. The full variable domain, its missing parts supplied by reference TRBV18 and TRBJ2-7, is NAGVMQNPRHLVRRRGQEARLRCSPMKGHSHVYWYRQLPEEGLKFMVYLQKENIIDESGMPKERFSAEFPKEGPSILRIQQVVRGDSAAYFCASSPGAYEQYFGPGTRLTVT.

This clonotype was recorded a few times. This chain uses TRBV12-3 or TRBV12-4 with TRBJ1-5, with 8 nucleotides matching TRBD1. CDR3 length: 15 residues. J gave up 9 bases and V 5 bases, and 12 bases lay outside the gene matches. This CDR3 reads CASSTTQGVGWPQHF. CDR3 bases: TGTGCCAGCAGTACCACACAGGGGGTAGGATGGCCCCAGCATTTT.

The table lists this clonotype with many counts. The CDR3 region is CASSPQEEQFF. The CDR3 nucleotides read TGTGCCAGCAGTCCCCAGGAAGAGCAGTTCTTC. V is TRBV12-3 or TRBV12-4 and J is TRBJ2-1; no clear D. Trimming left V 5 bases short and J 10 bases short, with 9 bases between. The CDR3 covers 11 residues.

This clonotype was counted many times. The V call is TRBV19, the J call TRBJ2-2; D remains unclear. Trimming removed 5 bases at V and 1 base at J, with 5 bases between. The germline V gene encodes CDR1 LNHDA and CDR2 SQIVND (reference sequence). There are 13 residues in the CDR3. The CDR3: CASSRMNTGELFF. CDR3 nucleotide sequence: TGTGCCAGTAGTCGTATGAACACCGGGGAGCTGTTTTTT.

This clonotype was seen more than once but under ten times. The chain uses TRBV4-1 and TRBJ1-3, with a possible D match to TRBD1 (5 bases). The CDR3 extends over 15 amino acids. V lost 0 bases to trimming and J lost 5 bases, with 11 bases between them. Germline CDR1 and CDR2: MGHRA and YSYEKL. The CDR3: CASSQERDQRNTIYF. Here the CDR3 DNA reads TGCGCCAGCAGCCAAGAGAGGGACCAGCGAAACACCATATATTTT.

V and J are TRBV4-1 and TRBJ2-7; D is undetermined. Germline CDR1 MGHRA, CDR2 YSYEKL. Trimming took off 11 bases at V and 0 bases at J, with 20 bases between the two ends. The CDR3 covers 15 residues. In DNA, the CDR3 is TGCGCCCCCCCCGGAGCCAGGTCGCCCTCCTACGAGCAGTACTTC. This gives the protein CAPPGARSPSYEQYF.

V usage is TRBV5-1 and J usage is TRBJ1-4, with D uncertain. Trimming removed 4 bases at V and 7 bases at J, with 14 bases between. In germline, CDR1 is SGHRS, CDR2 YFSETQ. This CDR3 is 14 amino acids long. This chain's CDR3 is CASSPGYGGEKLFF. As DNA, the CDR3 is TGCGCCAGCAGCCCGGGATACGGCGGTGAAAAACTGTTTTTT.

The CDR3 protein is CASSQVHGGSTSTDTQYF. The CDR3, as DNA: TGTGCCAGCAGCCAAGTCCACGGGGGGTCAACTAGCACAGATACGCAGTATTTT. The chain recombines TRBV4-2 with TRBJ2-3, with 7 nucleotides matching TRBD2. V was clipped by 1 base and J by 0 bases; unmatched bases: 10. CDR1 and CDR2 (germline): LGHNA, YNFKEQ. This CDR3 has 18 amino acids.